A selection of T cell receptor beta chains follows, all from one sample in a study of blood T cells in healthy people across ages. MiXCR, run by TCRdb on the 5' RACE reads, gives a single entry per CDR3 protein. This sample carries about 930,000 distinct CDR3 sequences, around 29% of them seen once, and the ten largest clones take about 10%. Another study also made use of these data, one on T cells of mothers and their children.

Sequencing input: blood. Receptors originate from a woman aged 40 to 55 in good health. The CDR3 runs from the conserved cysteine through the conserved F or W. The D gene is left open where the match is weak.

D gene	V gene	CDR3 protein
TRBD1	TRBV4-3	CASSRGLPGQGYYGYTF
-	TRBV27	CASSFLHQETQYF
-	TRBV4-3	CASSQDLGWGGAPDGYTF
-	TRBV14	CASSQTGGAYGYTF
TRBD2	TRBV7-2	CASSLVGGASGGLRGTQYF
TRBD1	TRBV20-1	CSATDRGLIGTQYF
TRBD1	TRBV20-1	CSARQTGGFKNEQFF
-	TRBV7-2	CASRVPPGETQYF
-	TRBV7-2	CASSLGLQGTDTQYF
-	TRBV21-1	CASSKATGGLYQPQHF
-	TRBV28	CASSGAPYSGNTIYF
TRBD1	TRBV24-1	CATSTPGQAGGYTF
-	TRBV7-8	CASSPEGSRGRYEQYF
TRBD2	TRBV2	CASTPSGGYQETQYF
-	TRBV7-2	CASRLGQSEQYF
-	TRBV20-1	CSGGRGTEAFF
-	TRBV28	CATRPGLWYNEQFF
-	TRBV29-1	CSVGGQPGETQYF
-	TRBV20-1	CSARDPWGDGYTF
-	TRBV4-3	CASSQERSRGEKLFF
-	TRBV29-1	CSVRGRLNTEAFF
-	TRBV29-1	CSVEGQSGVIASGYTF
-	TRBV2	CATSEDLGLSYEQYF
-	TRBV7-2	CASSLGPKMDHNEQFF
-	TRBV29-1	CSVEPSGTEAFF
-	TRBV7-9	CASSLQAGDGYTF
TRBD1	TRBV5-1	CASTLRQGAYEQYF
-	TRBV20-1	CSATDRLQNYGYTF
TRBD1	TRBV5-4	CASSLSGGFSTDTQYF
-	TRBV4-1	CAGSQDGGTDQETQYF
TRBD1	TRBV18	CASHMTGKGSYEQYF
-	TRBV2	CASSSTGSRYQETQYF
-	TRBV28	CASSLDVSQTIDGYTF
-	TRBV18	CASSPIGTYNEQFF
TRBD2	TRBV11-3	CASSPRGGGGLNEQFF
-	TRBV20-1	CSARRDRGVGNEQFF
-	TRBV9	CASSVAPGRNQPQHF
-	TRBV7-7	CASTSRRVSTDTQYF
TRBD2	TRBV7-2	CASSRRTSGAGSSYNEQFF
-	TRBV7-2	CASSLVLAGTTVDEQYF
-	TRBV2	CASSDFPSSRQFF
-	TRBV7-3	CASSLLGSLDYGYTF
-	TRBV7-2	CASSLRGGDSYEQYF
TRBD2	TRBV7-2	CASTAGGGLAGGDTEYF
TRBD1	TRBV5-1	CASSYISGQGAGNGYTF
-	TRBV20-1	CSARDGQLVGTNEKLFF
-	TRBV20-1	CSARPGDSYGYTF
-	TRBV13	CASSSTQGADTQYF
-	TRBV6-1	CASSEAPRGQFF
TRBD2	TRBV7-9	CASNLGGQETQYF
-	TRBV29-1	CSATPAGTYEQYF
TRBD1	TRBV11-2	CASSFNPRDRGETQYF
TRBD2	TRBV20-1	CSARPSGAYEQYF
-	TRBV27	CASSRRGDAEAFF